Listed here is a single T cell receptor (beta chain). CDR1 and CDR2 from the germline V gene are SGHRS and YFSETQ. Trimming took off 7 bases at V and 0 bases at J, with 14 bases between the two ends. The length of the CDR3 is 15 residues. These data originate in a study of blood T cell repertoires in COVID-19. Across the whole study: Acute and convalescent COVID-19 specimens originated in the United States, Italy and Spain. PBMCs, B-cell-depleted T cells, or T cells were the source of the cDNA or gDNA that made up the material.

The authors' processing: Estimation of nucleated cell counts was performed using reference gene primer amplification. Libraries were prepared by immunoSEQ multiplex PCR; TCRdb keeps only in-frame clonotypes and omits some of them. V and J calls and clone size follow that table, whereas D and trimming were derived from the DNA. The sample yields tens of thousands of clones, 60% to 85% seen once. Sequencing was done on a sample of peripheral blood. This sequence originates from a man in his 60s with acute or convalescent COVID-19. The chain couples TRBV5-1 to TRBJ1-3; D gene unclear. In DNA, the CDR3 is TGCGCCAGCTCTATCACCCGGGGCTCTGGAAACACCATATATTTT. Its protein is CASSITRGSGNTIYF.